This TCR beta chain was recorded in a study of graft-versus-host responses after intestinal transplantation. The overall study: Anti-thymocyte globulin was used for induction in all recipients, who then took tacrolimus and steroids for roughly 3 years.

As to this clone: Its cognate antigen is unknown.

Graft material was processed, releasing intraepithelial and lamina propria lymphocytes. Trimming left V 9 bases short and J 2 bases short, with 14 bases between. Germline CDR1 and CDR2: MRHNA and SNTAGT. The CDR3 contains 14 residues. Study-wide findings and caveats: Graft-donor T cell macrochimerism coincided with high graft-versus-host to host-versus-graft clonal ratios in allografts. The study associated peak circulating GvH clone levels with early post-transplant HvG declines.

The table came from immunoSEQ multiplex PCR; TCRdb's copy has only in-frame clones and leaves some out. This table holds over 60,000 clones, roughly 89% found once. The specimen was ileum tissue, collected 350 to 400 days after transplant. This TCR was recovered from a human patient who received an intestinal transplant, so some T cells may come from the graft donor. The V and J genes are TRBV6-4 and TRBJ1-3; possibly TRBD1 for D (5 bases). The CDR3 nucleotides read TGTGCCAGAATGGGGCGAAGGACTGGAAACACCATATATTTT. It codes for CARMGRRTGNTIYF.